These 10 T cell receptor beta chains were sequenced from one sample in a study of human T cells and chemical hapten exposure. TCRdb fed the RACE reads into MiXCR, producing one record per CDR3 protein. The sample lists approximately 370,000 distinct CDR3 sequences, 5.5% seen once, with around 8% in the top ten. Time point of the sample: pre-sensitization, week 0. This sample's treatment: therapeutic diphenylcyclopropenone sensitization with weekly scalp DPC. This specimen consisted of whole blood, obtained in connection with sensitization to the hapten diphenylcyclopropenone (DPC). These receptors all stem from a woman between 18 and 29 years old with alopecia areata. Some clones in this sample may be carry-over from other donors' samples.

There are many counts of this clonotype. The rearrangement joins TRBV11-2 to TRBJ1-6, with D perhaps matching TRBD1 (5 bases). CDR3 length: 15 residues. Germline CDR1 reads SGHAT; CDR2 reads FQNNGV. V lost 2 bases to trimming and J lost 5 bases, with 10 bases between them. The CDR3 here is CASSLTGTNNSPLHF. The CDR3 nucleotides read TGTGCCAGCAGCTTAACCGGGACTAATAATTCACCCCTCCACTTT.

In its sample, this clonotype was seen a few times. This chain links TRBV4-1 with TRBJ2-4; TRBD2 matches 11 bases. This CDR3 is 20 amino acids long. Losses at the gene ends were 2 bases for V and 0 bases for J; bases not matched to a gene: 12. Germline V CDR1 and CDR2: MGHRA, YSYEKL. This CDR3 reads CASSQMTSGAYQLAKNIQYF. CDR3 DNA: TGCGCCAGCAGCCAAATGACTAGCGGGGCATATCAACTAGCCAAAAACATTCAGTACTTC.

The chain carries TRBV14 and TRBJ1-1, with 7 bases that match TRBD1. The CDR3 runs to 16 residues. CDR1 is SGHDN, CDR2 FVKESK, per germline. V lost 2 bases, J lost 0 bases, and 6 bases stayed unmatched. CDR3 in amino acids: CASSQPGQVMNTEAFF. The DNA of the CDR3 is TGTGCCAGCAGCCAACCAGGACAGGTCATGAACACTGAAGCTTTCTTT.

CDR3 DNA sequence: TGTGCCAGCAGTCCGCGACAGGGGAGGGACGGGGAGCTGTTTTTT. Translating it yields CASSPRQGRDGELFF. V is TRBV28 and J is TRBJ2-2, with TRBD1 as a possible D gene (8 bases). The V gene's germline CDR1 is MDHEN and CDR2 SYDVKM. The CDR3 covers 15 residues. V lost 5 bases to trimming and J lost 7 bases, with 17 bases between them.

The rearrangement links TRBV9 to TRBJ2-3; TRBD2 might be the D (7 bases). The CDR3 loop spans 16 amino acids. Germline-derived CDR1 and CDR2 are SGDLS and YYNGEE. Trimming took 4 bases from V and 0 from J, leaving 15 bases between them. CDR3 sequence: CASSPLGGGSTDTQYF. The CDR3 DNA is TGTGCCAGCAGCCCCCTAGGGGGGGGCAGCACAGATACGCAGTATTTT.

This clonotype was seen a handful of times. This chain joins TRBV6-5 and TRBJ2-7, with 7 bases lining up with TRBD2. V trimming: 6 bases; J trimming: 0 bases; junction bases outside the gene matches: 8. This CDR3 is built from 15 residues. Looked up from germline, CDR1 is MNHEY and CDR2 is SVGAGI. CDR3 region: CASSPGGGPSYEQYF. CDR3 bases: TGTGCCAGCAGCCCGGGCGGGGGACCCTCCTACGAGCAGTACTTC.

In its sample, this clonotype was seen a few times. The chain employs TRBV5-1 and TRBJ1-4; possible D gene TRBD1, 5 bases. CDR3 length: 14 residues. Germline CDR1 SGHRS, CDR2 YFSETQ. Between the trimmed V and J ends, which lost 0 bases and 8 bases, there was a span of 11 bases. In nucleotides, the CDR3 is TGCGCCAGCAGCTTGGTCGGGGGGGAAGAAAAACTGTTTTTT. Translating gives CASSLVGGEEKLFF. Filled out from reference TRBV5-1 and TRBJ1-4, the complete variable domain reads KAGVTQTPRYLIKTRGQQVTLSCSPISGHRSVSWYQQTPGQGLQFLFEYFSETQRNKGNFPGRFSGRQFSNSRSEMNVSTLELGDSALYLCASSLVGGEEKLFFGSGTQLSVL.

The chain links TRBV7-9 to TRBJ2-3; D might be TRBD1 (6 bases). The length of the CDR3 is 16 residues. Trimming took 5 bases from V and 4 from J, leaving 19 bases between them. Per germline, CDR1 SEHNR and CDR2 FQNEAQ (reference sequence). The CDR3, as DNA: TGTGCCAGCAGCCGAAAAAACAGGGTCACCGCAGATACGCAGTATTTT. Translated: CASSRKNRVTADTQYF. The whole variable domain, filled in from reference TRBV7-9 and TRBJ2-3, reads DTGVSQNPRHKITKRGQNVTFRCDPISEHNRLYWYRQTLGQGPEFLTYFQNEAQLEKSRLLSDRFSAERPKGSFSTLEIQRTEQGDSAMYLCASSRKNRVTADTQYFGPGTRLTVL.

A few counts support this clonotype. The chain combines TRBV2 with TRBJ1-4, with D perhaps matching TRBD1 (6 bases). The V gene's germline CDR1 is SNHLY and CDR2 FYNNEI. V shed 5 bases and J shed 8 bases, with 12 bases lying between them. The CDR3 is 13 residues long. The CDR3 nucleotides are TGTGCCAGCAGTACAGGGATGTTAGAAAAACTGTTTTTT. Translating gives CASSTGMLEKLFF.

This clonotype was recorded many times. The rearrangement joins TRBV5-1 to TRBJ2-7; 7 bases are a match to TRBD2. J was trimmed by 6 bases and V by 0 bases; bases with no gene match: 3. The germline V gene has CDR1 SGHRS and CDR2 YFSETQ. The CDR3 consists of 13 residues. The CDR3 DNA is TGCGCCAGCAGCTTGGACTGGGGGGGCGAGCAGTACTTC. Translating it yields CASSLDWGGEQYF.